The next 12 T cell receptor beta chains were all read from a single sample in a study of a mutant IDH1 vaccine in newly diagnosed glioma. Here immunoSEQ multiplex PCR was the method, and the copy in TCRdb shows in-frame clones only, minus some. The sample holds fewer than 45,000 clones, around 82% seen once. Documented time point: baseline, week 1 (first vaccination visit). Treatment denoted: pre-vaccination baseline after standard-of-care therapy. Source: PBMCs, taken from a glioma patient treated with radiotherapy, temozolomide or both. These receptors originate from a man aged 40-49 years with glioma. Some clones in this sample may be carry-over from other donors' samples.

V and J are TRBV18 and TRBJ1-2; D is ambiguous. Per germline, CDR1 KGHSH and CDR2 LQKENI. There are 13 residues in the CDR3. Trimming left V 2 bases short and J 8 bases short, with 12 bases between. Here the CDR3 DNA reads TGTGCCAGCTCACCAGCGACGGATGGGGGCTACACCTTC. It is translated as CASSPATDGGYTF.

The V call is TRBV2, the J call TRBJ2-3, with 7 bases lining up with TRBD2. From germline, CDR1 is SNHLY and CDR2 FYNNEI. V dropped 1 base and J dropped 4; count of bases not matched to a gene: 2. The CDR3 is made up of 14 amino acids. The CDR3 DNA reads as TGTGCCAGCAGTGAAGGGCTAGCGGCAGATACGCAGTATTTT. It codes for CASSEGLAADTQYF.

This clone ranks as medium-sized. The V and J genes are TRBV19 and TRBJ1-1, with TRBD1 matching 9 bases. The CDR3 length is 14 residues. Germline V gene lookup returns CDR1 LNHDA and CDR2 SQIVND (reference sequence). V dropped 7 bases and J dropped 0; count of bases not matched to a gene: 3. CDR3 loop: CASTTGGLNTEAFF. The DNA of the CDR3 is TGTGCCAGTACCACAGGGGGCTTGAACACTGAAGCTTTCTTT.

The chain joins TRBV20-1 to TRBJ1-2, with D unclear. Trimming cost V 2 bases and J 6 bases, with 7 bases left between them. Per the germline V gene, CDR1 is DFQATT and CDR2 is SNEGSKA (reference sequence). CDR3 length equals 11 residues. The CDR3 DNA is TGCAGTGCTAGAAGGGCGGATGGCTACACCTTC. Translated: CSARRADGYTF.

The chain employs TRBV7-2 and TRBJ1-5; TRBD1 matches 9 bases. The germline V gene encodes CDR1 SGHTA and CDR2 FQGNSA. Germline trimming cut 3 bases from V and 9 bases from J; bases unmatched to any gene: 6. The CDR3 extends over 14 amino acids. CDR3 region: CASSFTGQGGPQHF. CDR3 sequence (DNA): TGTGCCAGCAGCTTCACGGGACAGGGAGGGCCCCAGCATTTT.

The chain carries TRBV6-1 and TRBJ1-5; D unresolved. V shed 4 bases and J shed 2 bases, with 15 bases lying between them. CDR1 is MNHNS, CDR2 SASEGT, per germline. This CDR3 is 16 amino acids long. This CDR3 reads CASSGTFKLGNQPQHF. As DNA, the CDR3 is TGTGCCAGCAGTGGGACCTTCAAGTTGGGCAATCAGCCCCAGCATTTT.

The rearrangement joins TRBV5-1 to TRBJ2-4; 7 bases agree with TRBD1. The CDR3 consists of 15 residues. The germline V gene encodes CDR1 SGHRS and CDR2 YFSETQ. J was trimmed by 6 bases and V by 4 bases; bases with no gene match: 10. The CDR3 protein is CASSPTGTNANIQYF. Here the CDR3 DNA reads TGCGCCAGCAGCCCGACAGGGACCAACGCAAACATTCAGTACTTC.

The chain couples TRBV19 to TRBJ2-1; 7 bases are shared with TRBD2. The trim removed 3 bases at V and 7 bases at J, leaving 12 bases unmatched. Germline assignment: CDR1 LNHDA and CDR2 SQIVND (reference sequence). The CDR3 is made up of 16 amino acids. DNA of the CDR3: TGTGCCAGTAGTATTGAAGCGGGGATCGTTAAAAATGAGCAGTTCTTC. It codes for CASSIEAGIVKNEQFF.

This clone turned up a few times. This chain connects TRBV5-1 to TRBJ1-5; weak D call: TRBD1 (6 bases). V lost 3 bases and J lost 0, with 10 bases in between. The CDR3 has 15 residues. CDR1 SGHRS and CDR2 YFSETQ come from the germline V gene. The CDR3 reads CASSSSGDSNQPQHF. CDR3 coding DNA: TGCGCCAGCAGCTCATCAGGGGATAGCAATCAGCCCCAGCATTTT.

This clone occurred a few times. The rearrangement uses TRBV7-2 and TRBJ2-5; TRBD2 aligns across 7 bases. In germline, CDR1 is SGHTA, CDR2 FQGNSA. V dropped 5 bases and J dropped 4; count of bases not matched to a gene: 4. The CDR3 is made up of 13 amino acids. In DNA, the CDR3 is TGTGCCAGCAGCAACCCGGGGGGAGAGACCCAGTACTTC. Translating gives CASSNPGGETQYF.

The chain couples TRBV7-2 to TRBJ2-7; 8 bases are shared with TRBD2. Germline values: CDR1 SGHTA, CDR2 FQGNSA. V lost 5 bases, J lost 1 base, and 10 bases stayed unmatched. The CDR3 is 16 amino acids. CDR3 in amino acids: CASSPSGPTRSYEQYF. The CDR3 DNA reads as TGTGCCAGCAGCCCTAGCGGGCCGACTAGATCCTACGAGCAGTACTTC.

This clone appeared once. The J gene is TRBJ2-3, the V gene TRBV10-3, with D possibly being TRBD1 or TRBD2 (5 bases each). The CDR3 runs to 15 residues. Germline V CDR1 and CDR2: ENHRY, SYGVKD. V was trimmed by 6 bases and J by 4 bases, leaving 17 bases between them. The chain's CDR3 is CAISRSEVGPDTQYF. In DNA, the CDR3 is TGTGCCATCAGCCGAAGTGAGGTGGGACCAGATACGCAGTATTTT.